The 10 T cell receptor beta chains given below trace back to one sample, sequenced in a study of molecular identifiers for immune sequencing clone quantification. TCRdb redid the calling of the PCR reads with MiXCR, one entry per CDR3 protein. The table records about 320,000 distinct CDR3 sequences, roughly 24% of them present only once. Specimen: naive CD8+ T cells from blood, with Jurkat cell RNA spiked in. Subset meaning: FACS-sorted CD8+CD4-CCR7+CD45RA+ naive T cells. All receptors derive from a human donor in good health. Some libraries in this study had Jurkat cell RNA spiked in.

The chain uses TRBV20-1 and TRBJ2-7; 11 positions match TRBD2. The CDR3 sequence is 15 residues long. CDR1 DFQATT and CDR2 SNEGSKA come from the germline V gene (reference sequence). Unmatched junction bases numbered 7, after V lost 0 bases and J lost 6 bases. CDR3 DNA sequence: TGCAGTGCTAGAGACAAGGGACTAGCGGTCGGCGAGCAGTACTTC. This encodes CSARDKGLAVGEQYF.

This chain links TRBV6-1 with TRBJ1-1; D may be TRBD1 (6 bases). Germline V gene data show CDR1 as MNHNS and CDR2 as SASEGT. This CDR3 spans 16 amino acids. Trimming took off 2 bases at V and 1 base at J, with 14 bases between the two ends. CDR3 nucleotide sequence: TGTGCCAGCAGTGAATCTTGGTCAGGGGAGAACACTGAAGCTTTCTTT. Its protein is CASSESWSGENTEAFF.

This clonotype was seen a handful of times. This chain connects TRBV20-1 to TRBJ2-7, with 8 bases identical to TRBD1. CDR1 is DFQATT, CDR2 SNEGSKA, per germline (reference sequence). The CDR3 extends over 15 amino acids. Trimming cost V 0 bases and J 3 bases; bases outside gene matches: 7. The DNA of the CDR3 is TGCAGTGCTAGAGACGGGGGACAGGCGATCTACGAGCAGTACTTC. It specifies CSARDGGQAIYEQYF.

Notes on this clonotype: One junction end disagrees with the germline gene, perhaps due to a read error. The chain joins TRBV5-1 to TRBJ2-3, with D possibly TRBD1 on 6 matching bases. Germline values: CDR1 SGHRS, CDR2 YFSETQ. The CDR3 has 15 amino acids. The DNA of the CDR3 is TGCGCCAGCAGCTTGGAACAGGGAGACACAGGTACGCAGTATTTT. Translation: CASSLEQGDTGTQYF.

The V gene is TRBV7-9, the J gene TRBJ2-5, with TRBD2 matching 7 bases. V shed 1 base and J 4 bases; nucleotides not matched to a gene: 6. Germline V gene lookup returns CDR1 SEHNR and CDR2 FQNEAQ (reference sequence). The CDR3 covers 15 residues. The CDR3 reads CASSLGREWGETQYF. The DNA of the CDR3 is TGTGCCAGCAGCTTAGGGCGGGAGTGGGGAGAGACCCAGTACTTC.

V gene TRBV5-5 combines with J gene TRBJ2-1; D may be TRBD1 (6 bases). CDR1 is SGHKS, CDR2 YYEKEE, per germline (reference sequence). This CDR3 spans 17 amino acids. V was pared by 4 bases and J by 3 bases, with 20 bases between. Here the CDR3 reads CASSHNVEQGYYNEQFF. The CDR3 DNA follows: TGTGCCAGCAGCCATAATGTGGAACAGGGATACTACAATGAGCAGTTCTTC.

The V call is TRBV6-5, the J call TRBJ2-3; possibly TRBD1 or TRBD2 for D (6 bases each). Trimming cost V 4 bases and J 0 bases, with 26 bases left between them. Germline lookup yields CDR1 MNHEY and CDR2 SVGAGI. The CDR3 is made up of 20 amino acids. Here the CDR3 DNA reads TGTGCCAGCAGTTCGGAGGGGGGCCTACAGCAGAAGACCAGCACAGATACGCAGTATTTT. Protein sequence: CASSSEGGLQQKTSTDTQYF.

This clonotype was seen at least ten times. CDR3 loop: CASSGDFNTEAFF. In DNA form, the CDR3 reads TGCGCCAGCAGTGGGGACTTTAACACTGAAGCTTTCTTT. This sequence joins TRBV5-1 and TRBJ1-1; perhaps TRBD1 as D (5 bases). V was cut by 5 bases and J by 2 bases, with 10 bases left in between. The germline V gene encodes CDR1 SGHRS and CDR2 YFSETQ. The CDR3 loop spans 13 amino acids.

This clonotype was counted between two and nine times. The chain couples TRBV19 to TRBJ2-7; perhaps D is TRBD1 or TRBD2 (5 bases each). Trimming took 10 bases from V and 1 from J, leaving 20 bases between them. In germline, CDR1 is LNHDA, CDR2 SQIVND (reference sequence). This CDR3 is 15 amino acids long. The CDR3 sequence is CATTPGQSLSYEQYF. CDR3 in DNA: TGTGCCACTACACCGGGGCAAAGTCTTTCCTACGAGCAGTACTTC.

This clonotype was seen many times. The chain is built from TRBV5-1 and TRBJ2-1; no clear D. Germline V gene lookup returns CDR1 SGHRS and CDR2 YFSETQ. Trimming shortened V by 5 bases and J by 2 bases, and 11 bases separated the two germline ends. The CDR3 length is 14 residues. CDR3 nucleotide sequence: TGCGCCAGCAGTTCGTTAACTACCTACAATGAGCAGTTCTTC. Translation gives CASSSLTTYNEQFF.